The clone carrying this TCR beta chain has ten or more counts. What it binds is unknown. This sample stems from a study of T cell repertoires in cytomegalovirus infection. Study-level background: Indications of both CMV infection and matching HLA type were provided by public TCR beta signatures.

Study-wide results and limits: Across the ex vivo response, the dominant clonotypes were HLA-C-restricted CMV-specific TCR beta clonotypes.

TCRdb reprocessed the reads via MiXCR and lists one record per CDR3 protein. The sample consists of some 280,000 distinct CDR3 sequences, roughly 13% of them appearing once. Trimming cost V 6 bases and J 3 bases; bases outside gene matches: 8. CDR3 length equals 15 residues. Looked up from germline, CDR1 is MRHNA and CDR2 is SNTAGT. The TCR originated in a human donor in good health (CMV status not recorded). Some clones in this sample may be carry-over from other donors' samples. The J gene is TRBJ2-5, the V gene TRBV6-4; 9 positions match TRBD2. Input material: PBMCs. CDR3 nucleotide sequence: TGTGCCAGCAGAAGGCCTAGCGGGGAAAAAGAGACCCAGTACTTC. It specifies CASRRPSGEKETQYF.